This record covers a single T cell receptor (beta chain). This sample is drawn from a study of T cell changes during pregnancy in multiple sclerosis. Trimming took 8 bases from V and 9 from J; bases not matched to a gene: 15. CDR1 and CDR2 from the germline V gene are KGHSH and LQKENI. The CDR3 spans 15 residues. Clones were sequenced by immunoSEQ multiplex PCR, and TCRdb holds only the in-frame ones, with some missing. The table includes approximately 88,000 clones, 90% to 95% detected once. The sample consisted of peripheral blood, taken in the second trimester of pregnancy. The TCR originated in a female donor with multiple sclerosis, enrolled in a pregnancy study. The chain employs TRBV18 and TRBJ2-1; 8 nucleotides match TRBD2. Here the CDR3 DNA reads TGTGCCAGCCACCTTTCCGGGAGGGGAATGTTTGAGCAGTTCTTC. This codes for CASHLSGRGMFEQFF.